The rows below give T cell receptor beta chains drawn from one sample of a study of glioma-infiltrating T cells. MiXCR was run by TCRdb on the multiplex PCR reads, yielding one entry per CDR3 protein. The table shows roughly 42,000 distinct CDR3 sequences, with approximately 20% occurring only once. Specimen: glioma tissue, nonneoplastic brain tissue, or PBMCs (not recorded which). These receptors all stem from a human donor with low-grade glioma or glioblastoma, undergoing nonglioma brain surgery, or in good health (not recorded which). CDR3s include the opening cysteine and the closing phenylalanine or tryptophan. The order of the fields is V gene, D gene, clone size, J gene, CDR3 protein, CDR3 DNA. A D gene is named only where the DNA matches it firmly. The size field is filled for only some rows; it gives once, few, many or a size class.

TRBV6-1	-	many	TRBJ1-1	CASSLGRQNTEAFF	TGTGCCAGTTCTTTGGGGCGGCAGAACACTGAAGCTTTCTTT
TRBV6-1	TRBD2	many	TRBJ2-2	CASIIAGGHGELFF	TGTGCCAGCATAATAGCGGGAGGTCACGGGGAGCTGTTTTTT
TRBV12-3/TRBV12-4	TRBD1	few	TRBJ2-5	CASRPGQKETQYF	TGTGCCAGCAGGCCGGGACAGAAGGAGACCCAGTACTTC
TRBV2	TRBD1	many	TRBJ2-1	CASSAGTGGSNEQFF	TGTGCCAGCAGTGCTGGGACAGGGGGGTCGAATGAGCAGTTCTTC
TRBV7-3	TRBD2	-	TRBJ2-1	CASSPGLGNNEQFF	TGTGCCAGCAGCCCGGGACTAGGAAACAATGAGCAGTTCTTC
TRBV6-2/TRBV6-3	TRBD1	-	TRBJ1-2	CATGQGANYGYTF	TGTGCCACCGGACAGGGGGCGAACTATGGCTACACCTTC
TRBV29-1	-	few	TRBJ2-7	CSVAAGYYEQYF	TGCAGCGTTGCGGCCGGTTACTACGAGCAGTACTTC
TRBV6-1	-	many	TRBJ2-3	CASRGHDQDTQYF	TGTGCCAGCAGGGGACACGATCAAGATACGCAGTATTTT
TRBV29-1	-	once	TRBJ2-1	CSVEGGNEQSF	TGCAGCGTTGAGGGGGGAAATGAGCAGTCCTTC
TRBV4-1	-	many	TRBJ1-6	CASSQDPQGIDNSPLHF	TGCGCCAGCAGCCAAGATCCCCAGGGGATCGATAATTCACCCCTCCACTTT
TRBV6-1	-	medium-sized	TRBJ2-7	CASSPGHPYEQYF	TGTGCCAGCTCCCCGGGACACCCATACGAGCAGTACTTC
TRBV4-2	TRBD2	many	TRBJ2-1	CASSQGTSVTSNNEQFF	TGTGCCAGCAGCCAAGGGACTAGCGTTACATCCAACAATGAGCAGTTCTTC
TRBV2	-	-	TRBJ2-3	CASSEPRGAEDTQYF	TGTGCCAGCAGTGAACCTCGGGGCGCCGAAGATACGCAGTATTTT
TRBV3-1	-	few	TRBJ2-3	CASSQEGTFGDTQYF	TGTGCCAGCAGCCAAGAAGGGACGTTCGGGGATACGCAGTATTTT
TRBV6-1	-	many	TRBJ1-5	CASRQQGVSNQPQHF	TGTGCCAGCAGACAACAGGGTGTTAGCAATCAGCCCCAGCATTTT
TRBV5-6	-	few	TRBJ2-3	CASSRPTDTQYF	TGTGCCAGCAGCCGTCCCACAGATACGCAGTATTTT
TRBV2	TRBD1	many	TRBJ2-2	CASAGQGATGELFF	TGTGCCAGTGCGGGACAGGGGGCGACCGGGGAGCTGTTTTTT
TRBV7-9	-	many	TRBJ1-5	CASSLGQNQPQHF	TGTGCCAGCAGCTTAGGACAGAATCAGCCCCAGCATTTT
TRBV5-1	-	many	TRBJ2-3	CASSLNGVSTDTQYF	TGCGCCAGCAGCTTGAACGGGGTGAGCACAGATACGCAGTATTTT
TRBV5-4	-	many	TRBJ1-1	CASSLQRGTEAFF	TGTGCCAGCAGCTTGCAGCGTGGGACTGAAGCTTTCTTT
TRBV19	-	few	TRBJ2-1	CASSIAGDYNEQFF	TGTGCCAGTAGTATAGCGGGGGACTACAATGAGCAGTTCTTC
TRBV27	TRBD2	-	TRBJ2-1	CASSGREVNTEQFF	TGTGCCAGCAGCGGGAGGGAGGTGAACACTGAGCAGTTCTTC
TRBV12-5	-	few	TRBJ1-1	CASGLVLGGGTKWTEAFF	TGTGCTAGTGGTTTGGTATTGGGGGGGGGAACCAAGTGGACTGAAGCTTTCTTT
TRBV7-2	-	many	TRBJ1-6	CASSLDHISPLHF	TGTGCCAGCAGCTTAGACCACATTTCACCCCTCCACTTT
TRBV5-6	TRBD1	-	TRBJ2-1	CASSGDRGLLEQFF	TGTGCCAGCAGCGGGGACAGGGGGTTATTAGAGCAGTTCTTC
TRBV27	-	many	TRBJ1-1	CASSLSLTNTEAFF	TGTGCCAGCAGTTTATCCTTAACTAACACTGAAGCTTTCTTT
TRBV6-1	-	many	TRBJ1-5	CASSGSGGGLLYQPQHF	TGTGCCAGCTCAGGCAGTGGGGGAGGTTTGCTCTATCAGCCCCAGCATTTT
TRBV9	-	few	TRBJ1-1	CASSGGLEGEAFF	TGTGCCAGCAGCGGGGGATTGGAGGGTGAAGCTTTCTTT
TRBV6-6	-	medium-sized	TRBJ2-1	CASSYANEQFF	TGTGCCAGCAGTTACGCCAATGAGCAGTTCTTC
TRBV27	-	many	TRBJ2-7	CASTPTDGSYEQYF	TGTGCCAGCACCCCGACGGACGGGTCCTACGAGCAGTACTTC
TRBV25-1	-	-	TRBJ1-1	CASSGLRNTEAFF	TGTGCTAGCAGTGGGTTACGGAACACTGAAGCTTTCTTT
TRBV2	TRBD1	many	TRBJ1-5	CASRVQGADQPQHF	TGTGCCAGCAGGGTACAGGGGGCGGATCAGCCCCAGCATTTT
TRBV20-1	-	many	TRBJ1-1	CSARVQGAYPEAFF	TGCAGTGCTAGAGTTCAGGGTGCCTACCCCGAAGCTTTCTTT
TRBV6-1	TRBD1	many	TRBJ2-7	CASNDRRDSSYEQYF	TGTGCCAGCAACGACCGCCGGGACAGCTCCTACGAGCAGTACTTC
TRBV19	TRBD1	many	TRBJ2-3	CASSSTGWGTDTQYF	TGTGCCAGTAGTTCGACAGGGTGGGGCACAGATACGCAGTATTTT
TRBV6-2/TRBV6-3	TRBD2	many	TRBJ2-3	CASSYSSGTSGNTDTQYF	TGTGCCAGCAGTTACTCTTCCGGGACTAGCGGGAACACAGATACGCAGTATTTT
TRBV18	TRBD2	-	TRBJ2-3	CASSPIPVAGATDTQYF	TGTGCCAGCTCACCCATCCCAGTAGCGGGAGCGACAGATACGCAGTATTTT
TRBV29-1	-	many	TRBJ2-5	CSVEPLQETQYF	TGCAGCGTCGAACCCCTCCAAGAGACCCAGTACTTC
TRBV20-1	TRBD1	many	TRBJ2-3	CSATHRGPSTDTQYF	TGCAGTGCTACCCACAGGGGCCCAAGCACAGATACGCAGTATTTT
TRBV11-1	-	many	TRBJ1-2	CASSPRGWDGYTF	TGTGCCAGCAGCCCCCGAGGTTGGGATGGCTACACCTTC
TRBV7-9	-	-	TRBJ2-1	CASSARAFSYNEQFF	TGTGCCAGCAGCGCTAGGGCATTCTCCTACAATGAGCAGTTCTTC
TRBV6-2/TRBV6-3	TRBD2	many	TRBJ2-5	CASSYLTSGRETQYF	TGTGCCAGCAGTTACCTGACTAGCGGTCGGGAGACCCAGTACTTC
TRBV7-9	-	-	TRBJ1-5	CARLFDPPPQPF	TGTGCCCGCCTCTTCGACCCTCCGCCCCAGCCTTTT
TRBV18	-	many	TRBJ1-2	CASSPVPGWGYGYTF	TGTGCCAGCTCACCAGTTCCGGGTTGGGGCTATGGCTACACCTTC
TRBV3-1	-	many	TRBJ1-1	CASSHTGSGTEAFF	TGTGCCAGCAGCCATACAGGGAGTGGGACTGAAGCTTTCTTT
TRBV7-2	TRBD2	many	TRBJ2-5	CASSEGLLAGGQETQYF	TGTGCCAGCAGCGAAGGTTTACTAGCGGGGGGCCAAGAGACCCAGTACTTC
TRBV6-1	-	many	TRBJ2-3	CASSNTGLDTQYF	TGTGCCAGCAGTAATACAGGGTTAGATACGCAGTATTTT
TRBV4-1	TRBD1	many	TRBJ1-2	CASSQDRTGGGSGYTF	TGCGCCAGCAGCCAAGATAGGACAGGGGGCGGCAGCGGCTACACCTTC
TRBV14	TRBD1	many	TRBJ2-1	CASSQDYPGTGGDEQFF	TGTGCCAGCAGCCAAGATTACCCGGGGACAGGGGGCGATGAGCAGTTCTTC
TRBV3-1	TRBD1	many	TRBJ1-1	CASSQPGQGDEAFF	TGTGCCAGCAGCCAACCGGGACAGGGCGATGAAGCTTTCTTT
TRBV28	-	many	TRBJ1-5	CASSFPGQTSNQPQHF	TGTGCCAGCAGTTTCCCCGGACAGACGAGCAATCAGCCCCAGCATTTT
TRBV12-3/TRBV12-4	-	-	TRBJ2-7	CASSFGSGYEQYF	TGTGCCAGCAGTTTTGGTTCAGGATACGAGCAGTACTTC
TRBV6-1	-	-	TRBJ2-3	CASSPGRYTDTQYF	TGTGCCAGCTCACCGGGCAGGTACACAGATACCCAGTATTTT